What follows describes a single T cell receptor (beta chain). Original analysis: Researchers report that nucleated cell counts were estimated from reference gene primer amplification. Clones were sequenced by immunoSEQ multiplex PCR, and TCRdb holds only the in-frame ones, with some missing. V and J calls plus clone size are reproduced from that table; the DNA served to infer D and trimming. The sample has about 130,000 clones, 79% seen once. This CDR3 is 15 amino acids long. Trimming shortened V by 4 bases and J by 5 bases, and 17 bases separated the two germline ends. Germline V lookup: CDR1 SGHTA, CDR2 FQGNSA. The data are from a study of blood T cell repertoires in COVID-19. For the study at large: Sites in the United States, Italy and Spain provided acute and convalescent COVID-19 samples. The cDNA or gDNA used as material had been derived from T cells, B-cell-depleted T cells, or PBMCs.

Source material: peripheral blood. The TCR sequence derives from a woman aged 65 to 85 with COVID-19, enrolled during active disease. V usage is TRBV7-2 and J usage is TRBJ1-2; D remains unclear. Written as DNA, the CDR3 is TGTGCCAGCAGCTCCCGGGCCCCCGGAGGGTATGGCTACACCTTC. Translated, it gives CASSSRAPGGYGYTF. Full variable domain (remainder filled in from reference TRBV7-2 and TRBJ1-2): GAGVSQSPSNKVTEKGKDVELRCDPISGHTALYWYRQSLGQGLEFLIYFQGNSAPDKSGLPSDRFSAERTGGSVSTLTIQRTQQEDSAVYLCASSSRAPGGYGYTFGSGTRLTVV.